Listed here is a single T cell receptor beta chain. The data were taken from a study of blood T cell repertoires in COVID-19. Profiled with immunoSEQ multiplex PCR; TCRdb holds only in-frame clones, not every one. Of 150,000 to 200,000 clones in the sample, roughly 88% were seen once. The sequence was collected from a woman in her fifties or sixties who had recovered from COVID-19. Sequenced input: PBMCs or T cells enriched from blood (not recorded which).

The CDR3 spells CASSEYLAGGWYEQYF. CDR3 coding DNA: TGCGCCAGCAGTGAGTATCTAGCGGGGGGGTGGTACGAGCAGTACTTC. The chain recombines TRBV10-1 with TRBJ2-7, with 12 positions matching TRBD2. This CDR3 spans 16 amino acids. Germline loops: CDR1 WNHNN, CDR2 SYGVQD (reference sequence). The V gene end was trimmed by 1 base and the J gene end by 4 bases; junction bases not matched to a gene: 5.